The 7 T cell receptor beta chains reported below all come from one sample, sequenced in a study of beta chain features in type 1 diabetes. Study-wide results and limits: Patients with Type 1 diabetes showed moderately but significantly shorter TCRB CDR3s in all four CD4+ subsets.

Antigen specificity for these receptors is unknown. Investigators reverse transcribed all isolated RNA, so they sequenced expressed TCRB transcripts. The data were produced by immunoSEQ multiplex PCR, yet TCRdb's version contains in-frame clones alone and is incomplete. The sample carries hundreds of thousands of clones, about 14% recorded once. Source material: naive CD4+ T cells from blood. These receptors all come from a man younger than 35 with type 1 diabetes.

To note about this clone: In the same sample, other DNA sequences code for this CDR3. The chain's CDR3 is CASSISGELFF. The CDR3 region has the DNA TGTGCCAGTAGTATATCCGGGGAGCTGTTTTTT. The V gene is TRBV19, the J gene TRBJ2-2, with unresolved D. This CDR3 has 11 residues. V lost 2 bases and J lost 6, with 1 base in between. Germline V gene lookup returns CDR1 LNHDA and CDR2 SQIVND (reference sequence).

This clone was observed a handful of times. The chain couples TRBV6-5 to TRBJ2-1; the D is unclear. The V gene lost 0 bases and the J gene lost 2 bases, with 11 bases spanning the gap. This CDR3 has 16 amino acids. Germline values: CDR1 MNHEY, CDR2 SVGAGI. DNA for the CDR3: TGTGCCAGCAGTTACTCGGTCGACAAGACCTACAATGAGCAGTTCTTC. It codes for CASSYSVDKTYNEQFF.

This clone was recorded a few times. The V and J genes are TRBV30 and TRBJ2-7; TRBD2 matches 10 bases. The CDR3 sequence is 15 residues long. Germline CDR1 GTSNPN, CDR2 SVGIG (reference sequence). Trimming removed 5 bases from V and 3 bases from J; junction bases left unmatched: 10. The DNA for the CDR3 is TGTGCCTGGTCCCGTGGGTCTAGCGGGAGCTACGAGCAGTACTTC. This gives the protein CAWSRGSSGSYEQYF. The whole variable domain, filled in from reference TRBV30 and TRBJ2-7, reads SQTIHQWPATLVQPVGSPLSLECTVEGTSNPNLYWYRQAAGRGLQLLFYSVGIGQISSEVPQNLSASRPQDRQFILSSKKLLLSDSGFYLCAWSRGSSGSYEQYFGPGTRLTVT.

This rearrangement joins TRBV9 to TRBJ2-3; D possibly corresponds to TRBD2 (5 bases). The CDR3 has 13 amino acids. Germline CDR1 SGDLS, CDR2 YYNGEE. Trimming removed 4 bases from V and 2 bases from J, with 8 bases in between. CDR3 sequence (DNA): TGTGCCAGCAGCCCGGGGTTCACAGATACGCAGTATTTT. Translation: CASSPGFTDTQYF.

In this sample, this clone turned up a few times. The CDR3 nucleotides read TGTGCCAGCAGTGGACTAGCGGGAAGGTATCTGGAGACCCAGTACTTC. This translates into CASSGLAGRYLETQYF. V is TRBV2 and J is TRBJ2-5; 11 bases fit TRBD2. CDR1 and CDR2 (germline): SNHLY, FYNNEI. The CDR3 covers 16 residues. The J segment lost 5 bases and the V segment lost 4 bases, leaving 9 bases of the junction unmatched.

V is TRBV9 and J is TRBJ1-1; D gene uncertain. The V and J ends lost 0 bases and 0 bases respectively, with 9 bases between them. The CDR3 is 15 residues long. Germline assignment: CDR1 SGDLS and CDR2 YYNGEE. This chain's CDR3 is CASSVEARMNTEAFF. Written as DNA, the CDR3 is TGTGCCAGCAGCGTAGAGGCACGGATGAACACTGAAGCTTTCTTT.

CDR3 protein: CASSREASSYNEQFF. The CDR3 DNA reads TGTGCCAGCAGTCGGGAGGCGAGCTCCTACAATGAGCAGTTCTTC. The chain recombines TRBV2 with TRBJ2-1; 7 bases line up with TRBD2. The germline gives CDR1 SNHLY, CDR2 FYNNEI. The CDR3 covers 15 residues. V lost 5 bases, J lost 0 bases, and 4 bases stayed unmatched.